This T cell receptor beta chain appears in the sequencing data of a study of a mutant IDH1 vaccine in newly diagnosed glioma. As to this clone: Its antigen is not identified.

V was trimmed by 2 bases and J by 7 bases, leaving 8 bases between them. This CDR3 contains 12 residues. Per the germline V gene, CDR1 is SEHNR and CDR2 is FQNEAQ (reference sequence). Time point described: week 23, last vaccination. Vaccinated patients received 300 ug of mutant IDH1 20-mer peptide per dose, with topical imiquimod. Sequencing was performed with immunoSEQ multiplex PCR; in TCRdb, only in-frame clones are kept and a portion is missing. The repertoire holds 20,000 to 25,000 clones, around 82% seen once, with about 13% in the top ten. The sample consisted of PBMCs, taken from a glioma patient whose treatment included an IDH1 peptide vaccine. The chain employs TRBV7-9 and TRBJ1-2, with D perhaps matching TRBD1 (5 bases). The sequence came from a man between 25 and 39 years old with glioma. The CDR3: CASSLWRGGYTF. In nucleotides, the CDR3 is TGTGCCAGCAGCTTATGGAGGGGTGGCTACACCTTC.